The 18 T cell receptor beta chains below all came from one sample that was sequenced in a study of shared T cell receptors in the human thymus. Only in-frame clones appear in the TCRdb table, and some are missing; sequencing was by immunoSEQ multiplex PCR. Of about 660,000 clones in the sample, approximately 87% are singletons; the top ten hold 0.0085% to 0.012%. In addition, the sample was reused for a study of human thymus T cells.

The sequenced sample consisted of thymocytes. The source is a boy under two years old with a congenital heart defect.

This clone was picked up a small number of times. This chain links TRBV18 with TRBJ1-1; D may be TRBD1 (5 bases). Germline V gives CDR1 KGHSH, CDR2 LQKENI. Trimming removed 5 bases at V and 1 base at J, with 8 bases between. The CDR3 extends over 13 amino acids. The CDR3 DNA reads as TGTGCCAGCTCAGGACATACGAACACTGAAGCTTTCTTT. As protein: CASSGHTNTEAFF.

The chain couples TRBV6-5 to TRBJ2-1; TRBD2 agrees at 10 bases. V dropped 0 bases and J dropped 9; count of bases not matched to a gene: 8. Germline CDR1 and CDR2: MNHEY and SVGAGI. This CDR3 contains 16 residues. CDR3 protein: CASSYSSSSGSAEQFF. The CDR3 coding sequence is TGTGCCAGCAGTTACTCGAGTTCTAGCGGGAGCGCTGAGCAGTTCTTC.

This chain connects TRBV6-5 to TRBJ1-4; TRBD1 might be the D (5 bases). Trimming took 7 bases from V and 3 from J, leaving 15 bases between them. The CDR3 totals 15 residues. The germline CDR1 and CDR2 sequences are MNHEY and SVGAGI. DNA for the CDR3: TGTGCCAGCACCCTTACAGGAAGGGCTAATGAAAAACTGTTTTTT. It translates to CASTLTGRANEKLFF.

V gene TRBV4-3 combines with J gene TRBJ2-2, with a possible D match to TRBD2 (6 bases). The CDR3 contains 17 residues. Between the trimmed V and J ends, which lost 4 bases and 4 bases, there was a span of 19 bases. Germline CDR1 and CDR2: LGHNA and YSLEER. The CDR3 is CASSPALGGRTTGELFF. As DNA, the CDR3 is TGCGCCAGCAGCCCCGCCTTGGGTGGGAGGACCACCGGGGAGCTGTTTTTT.

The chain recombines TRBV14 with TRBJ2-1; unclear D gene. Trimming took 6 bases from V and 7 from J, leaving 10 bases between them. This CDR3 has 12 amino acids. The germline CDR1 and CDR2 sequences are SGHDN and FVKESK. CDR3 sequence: CASRCPRNEQFF. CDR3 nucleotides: TGTGCCAGCAGGTGTCCGAGGAATGAGCAGTTCTTC.

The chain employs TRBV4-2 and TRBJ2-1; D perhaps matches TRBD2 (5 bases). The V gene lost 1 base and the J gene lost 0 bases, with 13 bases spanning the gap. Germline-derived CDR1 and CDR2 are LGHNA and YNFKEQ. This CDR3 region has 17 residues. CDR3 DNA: TGTGCCAGCAGCCAAGTACGACTACCTCGCTCCTACAATGAGCAGTTCTTC. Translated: CASSQVRLPRSYNEQFF.

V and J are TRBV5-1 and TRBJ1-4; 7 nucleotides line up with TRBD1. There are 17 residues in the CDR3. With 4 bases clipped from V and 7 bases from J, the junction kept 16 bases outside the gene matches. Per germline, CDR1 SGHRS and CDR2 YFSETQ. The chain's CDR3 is CASSQAQGVERGEKLFF. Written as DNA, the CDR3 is TGCGCCAGCAGCCAAGCTCAGGGGGTAGAACGGGGTGAAAAACTGTTTTTT.

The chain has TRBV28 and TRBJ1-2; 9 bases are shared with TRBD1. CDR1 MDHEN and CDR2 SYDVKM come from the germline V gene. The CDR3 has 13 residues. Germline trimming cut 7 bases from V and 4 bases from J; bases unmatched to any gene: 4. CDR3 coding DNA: TGTGCCAGCAACAGGGGGCGCGTCTATGGCTACACCTTC. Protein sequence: CASNRGRVYGYTF.

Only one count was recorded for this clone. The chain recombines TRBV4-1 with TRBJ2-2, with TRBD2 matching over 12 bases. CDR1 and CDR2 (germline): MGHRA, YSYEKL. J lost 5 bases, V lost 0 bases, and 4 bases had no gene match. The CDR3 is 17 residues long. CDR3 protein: CASSQELAGGRTGELFF. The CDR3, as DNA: TGCGCCAGCAGCCAAGAGCTAGCGGGAGGGAGGACCGGGGAGCTGTTTTTT.

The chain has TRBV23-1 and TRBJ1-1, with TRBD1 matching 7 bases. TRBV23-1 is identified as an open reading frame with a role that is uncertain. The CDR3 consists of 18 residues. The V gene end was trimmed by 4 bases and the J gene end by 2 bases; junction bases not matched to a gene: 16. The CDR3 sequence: CASSRLNPLDRDNTEAFF. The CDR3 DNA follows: TGCGCCAGCAGTCGACTCAATCCTCTAGACAGGGATAACACTGAAGCTTTCTTT.

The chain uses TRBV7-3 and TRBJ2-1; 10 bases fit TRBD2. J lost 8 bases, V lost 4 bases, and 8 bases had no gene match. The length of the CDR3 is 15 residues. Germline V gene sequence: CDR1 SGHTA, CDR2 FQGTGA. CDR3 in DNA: TGTGCCAGCAGCTCCCGGGGGCTAGCGGGAGATGAGCAGTTCTTC. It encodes CASSSRGLAGDEQFF.

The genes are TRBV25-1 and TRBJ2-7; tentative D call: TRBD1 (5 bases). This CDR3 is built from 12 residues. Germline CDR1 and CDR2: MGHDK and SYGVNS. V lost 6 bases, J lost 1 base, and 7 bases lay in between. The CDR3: CASRDTSYEQYF. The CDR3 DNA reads TGTGCCAGCAGGGACACTTCCTACGAGCAGTACTTC.

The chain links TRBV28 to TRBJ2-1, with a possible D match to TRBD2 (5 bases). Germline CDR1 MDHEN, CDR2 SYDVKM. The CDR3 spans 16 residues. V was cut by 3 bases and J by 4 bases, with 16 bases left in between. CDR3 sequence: CASSFRGFGGYNEQFF. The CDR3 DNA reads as TGTGCCAGCAGTTTTCGGGGATTTGGCGGGTACAATGAGCAGTTCTTC.

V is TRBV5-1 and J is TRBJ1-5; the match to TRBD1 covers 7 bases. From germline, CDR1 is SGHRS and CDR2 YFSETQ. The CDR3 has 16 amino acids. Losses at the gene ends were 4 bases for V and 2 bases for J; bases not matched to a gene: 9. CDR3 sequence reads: CASSPGQDRGNQPQHF. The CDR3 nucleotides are TGCGCCAGCAGCCCTGGACAGGATCGGGGCAATCAGCCCCAGCATTTT.

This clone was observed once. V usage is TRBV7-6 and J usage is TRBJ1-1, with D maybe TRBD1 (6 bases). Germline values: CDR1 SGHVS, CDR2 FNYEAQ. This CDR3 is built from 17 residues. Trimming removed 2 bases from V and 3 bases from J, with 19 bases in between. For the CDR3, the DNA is TGTGCCAGCAGCTTAAGCCCTTCGAAAGGGGGGGACACTGAAGCTTTCTTT. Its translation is CASSLSPSKGGDTEAFF.

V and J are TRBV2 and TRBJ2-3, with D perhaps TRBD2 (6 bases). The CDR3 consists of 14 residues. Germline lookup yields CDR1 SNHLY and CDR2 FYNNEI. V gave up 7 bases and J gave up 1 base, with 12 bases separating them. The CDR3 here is CASKELARTDTQYF. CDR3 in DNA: TGTGCCAGCAAGGAACTAGCTCGCACAGATACGCAGTATTTT.

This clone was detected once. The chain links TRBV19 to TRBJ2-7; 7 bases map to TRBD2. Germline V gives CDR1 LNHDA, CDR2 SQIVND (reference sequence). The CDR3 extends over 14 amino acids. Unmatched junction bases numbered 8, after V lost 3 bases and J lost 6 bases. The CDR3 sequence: CASSMAGDPGEQYF. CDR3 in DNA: TGTGCCAGTAGTATGGCGGGAGACCCCGGCGAGCAGTACTTC.

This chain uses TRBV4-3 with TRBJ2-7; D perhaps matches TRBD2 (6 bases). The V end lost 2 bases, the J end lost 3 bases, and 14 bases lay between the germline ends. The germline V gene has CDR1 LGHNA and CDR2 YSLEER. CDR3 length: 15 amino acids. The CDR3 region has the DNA TGCGCCAGCAGCCAATGGGGGGAACCTTACTACGAGCAGTACTTC. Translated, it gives CASSQWGEPYYEQYF.